A selection of T cell receptor beta chains follows, all from one sample in a study of blood T cell repertoires in COVID-19. This table comes from immunoSEQ multiplex PCR, and its TCRdb copy is limited to in-frame clones, with some not included. The table has about 240,000 clones, more than 75% seen once. Material: peripheral blood. Receptor source: an elderly man with acute or convalescent COVID-19. Each CDR3 is given without its conserved first and last residue. A D gene is named only where the DNA matches it firmly. Not all rows give a size; the values are once, few, many and, for expanded clones, a class.

CDR3: SADRGTDTQY
length: 10
J: TRBJ2-3
size: few
D: TRBD1
V: TRBV29-1

CDR3: ASSPVAGEGYT
length: 11
J: TRBJ1-2
size: .
D: .
V: TRBV18

CDR3: ASSIGASNPSSSTDTQY
length: 17
J: TRBJ2-3
size: .
D: .
V: TRBV19

CDR3: ASRPAEYANTGELF
length: 14
J: TRBJ2-2
size: few
D: .
V: TRBV5-1

CDR3: ATQRMPGGQGNEQF
length: 14
J: TRBJ2-1
size: once
D: TRBD2
V: TRBV6-4

CDR3: ASSMGAVRAF
length: 10
J: TRBJ1-1
size: .
D: .
V: TRBV19

CDR3: AGRQSSGNTIY
length: 11
J: TRBJ1-3
size: .
D: .
V: TRBV5-4

CDR3: ASSPRRHLNTEAF
length: 13
J: TRBJ1-1
size: .
D: .
V: TRBV2

CDR3: ASSHGRAVEQY
length: 11
J: TRBJ2-7
size: .
D: .
V: TRBV7-2

CDR3: AIGPGQGSDGDEQY
length: 14
J: TRBJ2-7
size: .
D: TRBD1
V: TRBV10-3

CDR3: ASSSPGQGNYGYT
length: 13
J: TRBJ1-2
size: .
D: TRBD1
V: TRBV27

CDR3: ASSQDLRTEAF
length: 11
J: TRBJ1-1
size: .
D: .
V: TRBV4-2

CDR3: ASSGTGFSNQPQH
length: 13
J: TRBJ1-5
size: .
D: TRBD1
V: TRBV19

CDR3: ASSSASSYNSPLH
length: 13
J: TRBJ1-6
size: once
D: .
V: TRBV6-5

CDR3: SVAKQGVTEAF
length: 11
J: TRBJ1-1
size: .
D: .
V: TRBV29-1

CDR3: ASSVGQNTGELF
length: 12
J: TRBJ2-2
size: .
D: .
V: TRBV9

CDR3: ASSKGQGATTEAF
length: 13
J: TRBJ1-1
size: few
D: TRBD1
V: TRBV19